The next 16 T cell receptor beta chains were all read from a single sample in a study of CXCR3-negative and CXCR3-positive naive CD8 T cells. Study results and limitations: Hydrophobicity of TRB CDR3s was greater in CXCR3-positive naive cells than in CXCR3-negative naive cells.

TRB cDNA libraries were made by UMI-labeled 5' RACE. TCRdb reprocessed the 5' RACE reads; each CDR3 protein has one entry and no DNA is given. In all, the sample yields roughly 120,000 distinct CDR3 sequences. These receptors have no identified antigens. The sequenced sample was naive CXCR3+ CD8+ T cells from blood. Subset described: CD45RO-CCR7+CD27+CD95- naive CD8+ T cells expressing CXCR3 (TNR3+). The receptor source for this set is a human donor in good health. Some clones in this sample may be carry-over from other donors' samples.

The rearrangement uses TRBV7-9 and TRBJ2-5; TCRdb calls TRBD2, which cannot be checked without DNA. CDR1 is SEHNR, CDR2 FQNEAQ, per germline (reference sequence). The length of the CDR3 is 15 residues. CDR3 in amino acids: CASSGPLADQETQYF.

The V call is TRBV29-1, the J call TRBJ2-1. Germline V gene lookup returns CDR1 SQVTM and CDR2 ANQGSEA. This CDR3 has 14 residues. The CDR3 here is CSVEPASSYNEQFF.

This chain joins TRBV5-1 and TRBJ2-1; TCRdb designates TRBD1, a call that cannot be tested without DNA. The CDR3 runs 14 residues. CDR1 SGHRS and CDR2 YFSETQ come from the germline V gene. The CDR3 here is CASTGGGSYNEQFF.

This chain joins TRBV12-3 or TRBV12-4 and TRBJ2-1. The CDR3 is made up of 13 amino acids. CDR3 loop: CASSSGSYNEQFF.

The chain recombines TRBV11-2 with TRBJ2-1; there is no DNA to check the TCRdb D call of TRBD1. In germline, CDR1 is SGHAT, CDR2 FQNNGV. The CDR3 loop spans 15 amino acids. The chain's CDR3 is CASSLEYSGGNEQFF.

V is TRBV20-1 and J is TRBJ1-1; TCRdb reports TRBD1, a call that lacks DNA to check it against. The CDR3 runs to 14 residues. CDR1 and CDR2 (germline): DFQATT, SNEGSKA (reference sequence). CDR3 residues: CSASSYHPGAEAFF.

The rearrangement links TRBV4-3 to TRBJ1-1; TCRdb's D gene call, TRBD1, goes unchecked for lack of DNA. The CDR3 length is 15 residues. Germline V lookup: CDR1 LGHNA, CDR2 YSLEER. The CDR3 here is CASRSGTGWNTEAFF.

V and J are TRBV4-1 and TRBJ1-1; no DNA is available, so the TRBD1 call from TCRdb remains unchecked. Germline V lookup: CDR1 MGHRA, CDR2 YSYEKL. The CDR3 is made up of 17 amino acids. CDR3 sequence reads: CASSQEPLRNMNTEAFF.

The genes are TRBV29-1 and TRBJ1-1. Germline V gene data show CDR1 as SQVTM and CDR2 as ANQGSEA. There are 13 residues in the CDR3. This chain's CDR3 is CIVEAALTPEAFF.

This sequence joins TRBV5-5 and TRBJ2-5; TCRdb outputs TRBD1, but without DNA this stays unchecked. There are 16 residues in the CDR3. Germline assignment: CDR1 SGHKS and CDR2 YYEKEE (reference sequence). This CDR3 reads CASSLYWTGVEETQYF.

The gene calls are TRBV29-1 and TRBJ2-7; TCRdb picks TRBD1, but there is no DNA to check that call. Per the germline V gene, CDR1 is SQVTM and CDR2 is ANQGSEA. The CDR3 loop spans 12 amino acids. CDR3 residues: CSVEDSGYEQYF.

The chain links TRBV19 to TRBJ1-5; the D gene TCRdb calls, TRBD1, cannot be checked with no DNA. This CDR3 is 15 amino acids long. The germline CDR1 and CDR2 sequences are LNHDA and SQIVND (reference sequence). The CDR3 loop reads CASSASGTSNQPQHF.

The chain recombines TRBV6-2 or TRBV6-3 with TRBJ1-1; TCRdb returns TRBD1, unconfirmable since there is no DNA. Germline values: CDR1 MNHEY, CDR2 SVGEGT. This CDR3 comprises 17 residues. The chain's CDR3 is CASSYNSPLYVNTEAFF.

The V and J genes are TRBV28 and TRBJ2-7; without DNA, the TCRdb call of TRBD2 cannot be checked. Germline CDR1 MDHEN, CDR2 SYDVKM. CDR3 size: 17 residues. The CDR3 region is CASSPPRRGSLSYEQYF. Full variable domain (rest looked up from reference TRBV28 and TRBJ2-7): DVKVTQSSRYLVKRTGEKVFLECVQDMDHENMFWYRQDPGLGLRLIYFSYDVKMKEKGDIPEGYSVSREKKERFSLILESASTNQTSMYLCASSPPRRGSLSYEQYFGPGTRLTVT.

This chain uses TRBV7-9 with TRBJ1-1. The CDR3 covers 15 residues. Germline V gene data show CDR1 as SEHNR and CDR2 as FQNEAQ (reference sequence). The CDR3 protein is CASSLRTEANTEAFF.

V usage is TRBV5-1 and J usage is TRBJ2-3. CDR1 and CDR2 (germline): SGHRS, YFSETQ. There are 14 residues in the CDR3. The CDR3: CASSSWLLGDTQYF.